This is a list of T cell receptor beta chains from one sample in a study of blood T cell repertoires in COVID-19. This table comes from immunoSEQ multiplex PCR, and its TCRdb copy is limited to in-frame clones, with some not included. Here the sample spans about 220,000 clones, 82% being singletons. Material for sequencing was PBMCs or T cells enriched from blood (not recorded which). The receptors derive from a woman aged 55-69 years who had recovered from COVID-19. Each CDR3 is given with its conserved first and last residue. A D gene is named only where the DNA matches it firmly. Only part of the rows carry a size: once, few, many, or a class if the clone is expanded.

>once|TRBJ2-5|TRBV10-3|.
TGTGCCATCAGTGAGTCGACGGGGGAAGAGACCCAGTACTTC
CAISESTGEETQYF
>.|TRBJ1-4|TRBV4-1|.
TGCGCCAGCAGCCATTTTACAACTAATGAAAAACTGTTTTTT
CASSHFTTNEKLFF
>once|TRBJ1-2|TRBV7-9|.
TGTGCCAGCAGCTTAGAAGGGGTCACTAACTATGGCTACACCTTC
CASSLEGVTNYGYTF
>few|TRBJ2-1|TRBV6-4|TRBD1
TGTGCCAGCAGTGACGGGACAGGGGGCAATGAGCAGTTCTTC
CASSDGTGGNEQFF
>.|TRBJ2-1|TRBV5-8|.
TGTGCCAGCAGCCGTTCTAATAAGGGGGAAGGTGTGTTCTTC
CASSRSNKGEGVFF
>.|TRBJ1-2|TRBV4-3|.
TGCGCCAGCAGCCAAGACGGAGGGAATGCCTATGGCTACACCTTC
CASSQDGGNAYGYTF
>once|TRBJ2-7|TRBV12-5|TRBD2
TGTGCTAGTGGTTTGGCTCGACAGGGGGGACTAGCGGGAACCCCTTACGAGCAGTACTTC
CASGLARQGGLAGTPYEQYF
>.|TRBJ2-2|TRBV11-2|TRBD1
TGTGCCAGCAGCGCAGACCCGGGACAGGGGGGCACCGGGGAGCTGTTTTTT
CASSADPGQGGTGELFF
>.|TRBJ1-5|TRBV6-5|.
TGTGCCAGCAGAACAGATAGCAATCAGCCCCAGCATTTT
CASRTDSNQPQHF
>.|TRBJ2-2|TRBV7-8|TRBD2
TGTGCCAGCAGCTTACGCCGGGGGGACACCGGGGAGCTGTTTTTT
CASSLRRGDTGELFF
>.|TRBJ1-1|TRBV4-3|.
TGCGCCAGCAGCCGAAGGGGGATGGGCTCCACGGGAGCTTTCTTT
CASSRRGMGSTGAFF
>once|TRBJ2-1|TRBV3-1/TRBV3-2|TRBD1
TGTGCCAGCAGCCTCCGAAGACAGGGGGTGGATGAGCAGTTCTTC
CASSLRRQGVDEQFF
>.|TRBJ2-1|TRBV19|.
TGTGCCAGTAGTGGGGGGGCGCCAAATGAGCAGTTCTTC
CASSGGAPNEQFF
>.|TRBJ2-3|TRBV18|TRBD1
TGTGCCAGCTCACCAGCAGGACAGGGGGCTTTGACAGATACGCAGTATTTT
CASSPAGQGALTDTQYF
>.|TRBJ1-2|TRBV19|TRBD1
TGTGCCAGTAGTATGGGTTGGACAGGTTCGGATGGCTACACCTTC
CASSMGWTGSDGYTF
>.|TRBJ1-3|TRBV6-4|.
TGTGCCAGCAGTGACCCGGACCAGGGTCGAATCTCTGGAAACACCATATATTTT
CASSDPDQGRISGNTIYF
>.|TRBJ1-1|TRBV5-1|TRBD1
TGCGCCAGCAGCTTGACAGGGGAGACTGAAGCTTTCTTT
CASSLTGETEAFF
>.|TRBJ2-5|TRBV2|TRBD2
TGTGCCAGCAGGTTAGCGGGGGGAGAGGAGACCCAGTACTTC
CASRLAGGEETQYF
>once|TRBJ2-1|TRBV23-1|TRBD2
TGCGCCAGCAGCCTCCGTCTCGGACTAGCGGACTTCTTC
CASSLRLGLADFF
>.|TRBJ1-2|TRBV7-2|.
TGTGCCAGCAGCTCATGGGGGAGGGATGGCTACACCTTC
CASSSWGRDGYTF
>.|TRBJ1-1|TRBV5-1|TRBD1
TGCGCCAGCAGCTCGGGGGGACAGGGGCATCTTGAAGCTTTCTTT
CASSSGGQGHLEAFF
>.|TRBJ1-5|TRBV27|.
TGTGCCAGCAGTCCCAAGACAGGATATAGCAATCAGCCCCAGCATTTT
CASSPKTGYSNQPQHF
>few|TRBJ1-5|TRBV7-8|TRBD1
TGTGCCAGCAGCACAGGGGTCAATCAGCCCCAGCATTTT
CASSTGVNQPQHF
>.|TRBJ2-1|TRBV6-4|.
TGTGCCAGCAGTGTTGGGCCATCCTACAATGAGCAGTTCTTC
CASSVGPSYNEQFF
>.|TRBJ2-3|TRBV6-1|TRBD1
TGTGCCAGCAGTGAGGAAGGGACAGCCTATCTGAACACAGATACGCAGTATTTT
CASSEEGTAYLNTDTQYF
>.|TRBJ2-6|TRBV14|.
TGTGCCAGCAGCCAAGATCGGGATTCTGGGGCCAACGTCCTGACTTTC
CASSQDRDSGANVLTF
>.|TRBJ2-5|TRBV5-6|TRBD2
TGTGCCAGCAGCTTGGGTCTAGCGGGGGGGCGGCGGGAGACCCAGTACTTC
CASSLGLAGGRRETQYF
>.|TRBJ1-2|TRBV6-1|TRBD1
TGTGCCAGCAGTGAGGACAGGGCCCGAGGCTATGGCTACACCTTC
CASSEDRARGYGYTF
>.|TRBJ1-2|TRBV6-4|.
TGTGCCAGCACAGGGCTCCATGGCTACACCTTC
CASTGLHGYTF
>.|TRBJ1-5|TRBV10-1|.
TGCGCCAGCACGGAAAAGGGGGTTCCCAATCAGCCCCAGCATTTT
CASTEKGVPNQPQHF
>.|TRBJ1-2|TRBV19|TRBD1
TGTGCCAGTAGGGACAGGGGGGAGAACTATGGCTACACCTTC
CASRDRGENYGYTF
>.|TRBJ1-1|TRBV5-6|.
TGTGCCAGCAGCTTGGTTGACAGTTATGAAGCTTTCTTT
CASSLVDSYEAFF
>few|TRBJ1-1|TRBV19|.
TGTGCCAGTACCACAGACGGTAGGAACACTGAAGCTTTCTTT
CASTTDGRNTEAFF
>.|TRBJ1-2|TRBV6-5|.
TGTGCCAGCAGTTACTGGGATGGGAGTGGCTACACCTTC
CASSYWDGSGYTF
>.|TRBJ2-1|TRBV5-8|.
TGTGCCAGCAGCGGGACTCTTGTTGAGCAGTTCTTC
CASSGTLVEQFF
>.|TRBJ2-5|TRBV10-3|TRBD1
TGTGCCATCAGCACAGGGGCCCAAGAGACCCAGTACTTC
CAISTGAQETQYF
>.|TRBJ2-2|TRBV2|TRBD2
TGTGCCAGCAGCGGTAGCGGGGCCCTTTCCGGGGAGCTGTTTTTT
CASSGSGALSGELFF
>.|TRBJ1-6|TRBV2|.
TGTGCCAGCAGTGAAGCCAGGAATAATTCACCCCTCCACTTT
CASSEARNNSPLHF
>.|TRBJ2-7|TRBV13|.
TGTGCCAGCAGCTACCAGACTGGTCACGAGCAGTACTTC
CASSYQTGHEQYF
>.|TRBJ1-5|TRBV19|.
TGTGCCAGTAGTATAGATCGGGAGGTTAGCGGTCAGCCCCAGCATTTT
CASSIDREVSGQPQHF
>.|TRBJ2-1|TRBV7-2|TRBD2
TGTGCCAGCAGCCCTAGCGGGTTCACCTACAATGAGCAGTTCTTC
CASSPSGFTYNEQFF
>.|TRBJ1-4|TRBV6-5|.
TGTGCCAGCAGCACAGACGGCGGGGCGAATGAAAAACTGTTTTTT
CASSTDGGANEKLFF
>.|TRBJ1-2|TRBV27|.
TGTGCCAGCAAAATCTCGGACAGACTGTATGGCTACACCTTC
CASKISDRLYGYTF
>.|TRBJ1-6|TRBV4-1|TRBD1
TGCGCCAGCAGCCAAGCCCGGTCAGGGGGCGCAGGAGGCGGTTCACCCCTCCACTTT
CASSQARSGGAGGGSPLHF
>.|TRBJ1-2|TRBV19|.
TGTGCCATCGAGGCGAATCAGGGGAGCTATGGCTACACCTTC
CAIEANQGSYGYTF
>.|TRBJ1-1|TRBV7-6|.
TGTGCCAGCAGCTTAGGACAAACAAACACTGAAGCTTTCTTT
CASSLGQTNTEAFF
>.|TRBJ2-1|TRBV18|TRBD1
TGTGCCAGCTCACTCGACAGGGGAGGCAATGAGCAGTTCTTC
CASSLDRGGNEQFF
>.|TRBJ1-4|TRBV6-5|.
TGTGCCAGCAGCCCCCGAGGTGAAAAACTGTTTTTT
CASSPRGEKLFF
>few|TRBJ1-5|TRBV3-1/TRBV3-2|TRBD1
TGTGCCAGCAGCCAGAGTCAACAGGGGGCGAGCAATCAGCCCCAGCATTTT
CASSQSQQGASNQPQHF
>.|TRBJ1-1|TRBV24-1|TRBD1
TGTGCCACCAGTCCCTGGGACAGGATTAACACTGAAGCTTTCTTT
CATSPWDRINTEAFF
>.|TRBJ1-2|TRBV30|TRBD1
TGTGCCTGGAGTTTACAGGGGAATTATGGCTACACCTTC
CAWSLQGNYGYTF
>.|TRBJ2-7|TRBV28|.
TGTGCCAGCAGTTGGTCCAGCGGCCAATACGAGCAGTACTTC
CASSWSSGQYEQYF
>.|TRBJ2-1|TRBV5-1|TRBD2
TGCGCCAGCAGCGTTTTAAGCGGGAGGAACGGCAATGAGCAGTTCTTC
CASSVLSGRNGNEQFF
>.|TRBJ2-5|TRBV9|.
TGTGCCAGCAGCGTTGGCCAACTACTGGAGACCCAGTACTTC
CASSVGQLLETQYF
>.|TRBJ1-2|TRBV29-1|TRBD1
TGCAGCGGCTGGGACAGTATTAACTATGGCTACACCTTC
CSGWDSINYGYTF